The present T cell receptor beta chain was sequenced within a study of beta chain features in type 1 diabetes (dated by TCRdb to between 2018 and 2020). About the investigation overall: Patients and healthy donors did not differ in mean age, gender distribution, total cell number or subset yield. Across all samples, approximately 100 million sorted cells were examined, and cell number per subset correlated strongly with RNA yield. Naive and central memory subsets were obtained from all 30 or so donors, but regulatory and stem cell-like memory subsets were isolated from only 8 patients and roughly eight healthy donors. In the study, recently diagnosed type 1 diabetes patients and matched healthy donors were compared on the TCRB repertoires of their sorted circulating CD4+ T cell subsets.

Each donor gave one peripheral blood draw, roughly 110 mL on average, collected into heparinised tubes. Naive, central memory, regulatory and stem cell-like memory CD4+ T cells were sorted on a BD FACSAria II using a panel including CD45RO, CCR7, CD25, CD127, CD95 and CD27. All sorted populations exceeded 95% purity. Right away, PBMCs were isolated by Lymphoprep density gradient centrifugation and were stained directly, with no culture step. So that batch effects would be minimized, each experiment stained and sorted samples in pairs, pairing one healthy donor with one patient. The research as a whole found: At VDJ recombination sites, patients with type 1 diabetes made fewer insertions and deleted more nucleotides, a pattern implying thymic rearrangement abnormalities. A moderate but significant shortening of TCRB CDR3 length was observed in type 1 diabetes patients in all four CD4+ subsets. The naive, central memory and regulatory TCRB repertoires appeared to resemble one another more closely among patients than among healthy donors. Because the HLA sub-analyses included only small numbers of individuals, any influence of HLA type on TCRB rearrangement was left unresolved. Sequencing cDNA rather than genomic DNA could over-represent highly expressing activated cells, although activation and CD3 levels did not differ between groups. PCR may preferentially amplify shorter templates, but because patient and control samples were amplified and corrected together, any resulting skew would affect both groups equally.

The entire isolated RNA was reverse transcribed using the High Capacity cDNA Reverse Transcription Kit, and thus expressed TCRB transcripts were sequenced. Deep immunoSEQ sequencing was applied to naive, central memory and regulatory T cell samples, giving an average of approximately 4 million total reads per sample. Sorted cells were lysed in RLT buffer and RNA was extracted with DNase-treated RNeasy Micro or Mini kits, depending on cell number. Each cell subset was processed separately to prevent cross-contamination, with patient and healthy donor samples processed together. Using the immunoSEQ multiplex PCR, TCRB sequences were amplified from cDNA into 87-bp fragments spanning the CDR3 region. Sequencing of the amplicons was performed on the Illumina HiSeq platform. Regarding the original processing steps: Synthetic template baselines were used to correct PCR bias computationally, reads within Hamming distance 2 were collapsed, and singletons that could not be merged were discarded. Reads were aligned to IMGT to assign V, D and J genes, CDR3 length, and insertions or deletions at six rearrangement sites. Within each subset, clonotype counts were normalized to the number of sorted cells before true diversity and Gini coefficients were calculated with the tcR R package. The overlap coefficient, calculated on TCRB nucleotide sequences, was used to quantify repertoire sharing. As a proxy for the pre-selection repertoire, out-of-frame TCRB sequences from naive cells were analyzed. In its TCRdb copy, this immuneACCESS table keeps in-frame sequences only and misses some clones. Where compared with another copy, unresolved V genes explain less than half of these, and the others have no known cause. V and J calls and clone size are those listed in that table; D and trimming were worked out from the DNA. This sample is represented by 350,000 or so clones; 15% to 20% of them were singletons. The ten largest account for 0.035% to 0.05% of the sample.

The CDR3 sequence holds 14 residues, the cysteine and phenylalanine included. Kept here is only the CDR3 DNA, which spans 42 bases and is read in frame from base 1. CDR1 and CDR2, looked up from the germline V gene (reference sequence), are SEHNR and FQNEAQ. Cut back by 3 bases and 1 base, the V and J ends lie 10 bases apart. As for this clone: Its antigen is still unknown. Within one base of it there is no much larger clone, and no base qualities were kept.

This sequence was found in a woman younger than 30 in good health. The sample was naive CD4+ T cells from blood. The cell subset or site tag for this specimen amounts to: true naive CD4+ T cells. The V and J genes are TRBV7-9 and TRBJ2-7; a tentative D call is TRBD1 (6 bases match). This receptor has the CDR3 CASSFDRSSYEQYF. The nucleotides are TGTGCCAGCAGCTTTGACAGGTCATCCTACGAGCAGTACTTC.